The 12 T cell receptor beta chains below all came from one sample that was sequenced in a study of tumor and adjacent non-tumor tissue in lung cancer. A modified ARM-PCR protocol with three rounds of nested PCR amplified TCRbeta. From the multiplex PCR reads, TCRdb called clonotypes with MiXCR, one entry per CDR3 protein. The sample holds about 140,000 distinct CDR3 sequences, around 66% seen once. No cell sorting was done before RNA was extracted from the tissue. Material for sequencing was lung tumor tissue. The receptors here all came from a man aged 60 to 69 with small cell lung cancer.

Points on this clonotype: One junction end does not reproduce the germline sequence, and a read error may be involved. The chain recombines TRBV4-1 with TRBJ2-1, with 8 nucleotides matching TRBD1. This CDR3 has 15 amino acids. Looked up from germline, CDR1 is MGHRA and CDR2 is YSYEKL. CDR3 residues: CASNQEDREYNEEFF. In DNA form, the CDR3 reads TGCGCCAGCAACCAAGAGGACAGGGAATACAATGAAGAGTTCTTC.

This clonotype was picked up a small number of times. This may arise from a read error, as a much more abundant clone is one base away. The V gene is TRBV11-2, the J gene TRBJ2-2; D is possibly TRBD2 (5 bases). The CDR3 has 13 amino acids. Germline V gene data show CDR1 as SGHAT and CDR2 as FQNNGV. For the CDR3, the DNA is TGTGCCAGCAGCTCCACTAACACCGGGGAGCTGCTTTTT. It specifies CASSSTNTGELLF. Supplemented by reference TRBV11-2 and TRBJ2-2, the full variable domain reads EAGVAQSPRYKIIEKRQSVAFWCNPISGHATLYWYQQILGQGPKLLIQFQNNGVVDDSQLPKDRFSAERLKGVDSTLKIQPAKLEDSAVYLCASSSTNTGELLFGEGSRLTVL.

This clonotype showed up just a few times. At one end, the junction sequence differs from germline, possibly due to a read error. The chain combines TRBV11-2 with TRBJ1-1; possibly TRBD1 for D (5 bases). The CDR3 length is 15 residues. Germline assignment: CDR1 SGHAT and CDR2 FQNNGV. CDR3 sequence reads: CASSLGFGGKTEAFF. The CDR3 DNA is TGTGCCAGTAGCTTAGGATTCGGGGGGAAGACTGAAGCTTTCTTT.

The chain is built from TRBV7-8 and TRBJ2-7; D is ambiguous. CDR3 length: 12 amino acids. Germline loops: CDR1 SGHVS, CDR2 FQNEAQ. CDR3 amino acids: CASSCSTYEQYV. CDR3 DNA: TGTGCCAGCAGCTGCTCTACGTACGAACAGTACGTC.

The rearrangement joins TRBV24-1 to TRBJ1-5, with 9 bases matching TRBD1. The CDR3 runs to 14 residues. Germline trimming cut 9 bases from V and 7 bases from J; bases unmatched to any gene: 9. Germline CDR1 reads KGHDR; CDR2 reads SFDVKD. This CDR3 reads CATFGQGTGQPQHF. For the CDR3, the DNA is TGTGCCACCTTCGGACAGGGGACAGGGCAGCCCCAGCATTTT.

This clonotype was detected only a few times. This may come from a read error, since a much larger clone is one base off. The chain couples TRBV30 to TRBJ2-1; D not certain. This CDR3 comprises 11 residues. Germline assignment: CDR1 GTSNPN and CDR2 SVGIG (reference sequence). DNA of the CDR3: TGTGTCTGGGCGGTAGGTCGGAGGCAGTTCTTC. Translation gives CVWAVGRRQFF.

The V gene is TRBV6-5, the J gene TRBJ1-6; D perhaps matches TRBD1 (5 bases). Germline V CDR1 and CDR2: MNHEY, SVGAGI. CDR3 length: 15 amino acids. V lost 2 bases and J 7 bases, leaving 12 bases between the germline ends. CDR3 in DNA: TGTGCCAGCAGTTACAAGGGACGGCCGAATTCACCCCTCCACTTT. The encoded protein is CASSYKGRPNSPLHF.

As regards this clonotype: A read error may account for a junction end that differs from germline. The chain combines TRBV4-2 with TRBJ1-2; D unresolved. Germline V gene data show CDR1 as LGHNA and CDR2 as YNFKEQ. This CDR3 contains 13 residues. CDR3 sequence (DNA): TGTGCAAGCAGCCCTAGCCTGAACTATGGCTACACCTTC. Amino acid sequence: CASSPSLNYGYTF.

Many counts were recorded for this clonotype. This chain joins TRBV20-1 and TRBJ2-3; 13 nucleotides line up with TRBD2. CDR3 length equals 16 residues. The germline CDR1 and CDR2 sequences are DFQATT and SNEGSKA (reference sequence). V was pared by 0 bases and J by 5 bases, with 5 bases of the junction left unmatched. For the CDR3, the DNA is TGCAGTGCTAGAGATAGACTAGCGGGAGGATTAGATACGCAGTATTTT. It is translated as CSARDRLAGGLDTQYF.

Remarks on this clonotype: Relative to the germline gene, one junction end is altered; a read error may explain this. The chain employs TRBV12-3 or TRBV12-4 and TRBJ1-2; TRBD1 might be the D (6 bases). CDR3 size: 12 residues. The CDR3 bases are TGTGTCAGCAATGGGACATTCCATGGCTACACCTTC. As protein: CVSNGTFHGYTF.

This sequence joins TRBV20-1 and TRBJ2-1; D is possibly TRBD2 (6 bases). The ends were cut back, 5 bases at V and 4 bases at J, with 15 bases in the middle. CDR3 size: 14 residues. In germline, CDR1 is DFQATT, CDR2 SNEGSKA (reference sequence). CDR3 coding DNA: TGCAGTGCTGCCCCCCCGGGGGTTTACAATGAGCAGTTCTTC. Amino acid sequence: CSAAPPGVYNEQFF.

The table lists this clonotype with a few counts. Germline is not matched at one junction end, which may reflect a read error. The V call is TRBV11-2, the J call TRBJ2-7, with 9 bases identical to TRBD1. There are 18 residues in the CDR3. From germline, CDR1 is SGHAT and CDR2 FQNNGV. CDR3 loop: CTSSQNRVSGTGLYEQYF. The DNA for the CDR3 is TGTACCAGCAGCCAAAACCGGGTCTCGGGGACAGGGCTATACGAGCAGTACTTC.